What follows describes a single T cell receptor beta chain. The data were obtained in a study of blood T cell repertoires in COVID-19. Study in general: The United States, Italy and Spain provided the acute and convalescent COVID-19 samples.

This CDR3 is built from 15 residues. Trimming left V 3 bases short and J 1 base short, with 11 bases between. Looked up from germline, CDR1 is SGDLS and CDR2 is YYNGEE. In the original processing: The authors estimated nucleated cell counts from reference gene primer amplification. The method was immunoSEQ multiplex PCR; TCRdb's version includes in-frame clones alone and lacks a portion of them. V and J calls and clone size come straight from that table; D and trimming were deduced from the DNA. The data show more than 200,000 clones, around 87% seen once. Those enrolled in Seattle joined during active infection and were followed longitudinally afterward.

V usage is TRBV9 and J usage is TRBJ2-1, with D possibly TRBD2 on 6 matching bases. This clonotype was obtained from a woman in her sixties or seventies with COVID-19, enrolled during active disease. Sequenced input: peripheral blood. The CDR3 nucleotides are TGTGCCAGCAGCGAGGGACTCTTATCCTACAATGAGCAGTTCTTC. Residues: CASSEGLLSYNEQFF.